The 29 T cell receptor beta chains reported below all come from one sample, sequenced in a study of CD8+ T cells in alopecia areata. Treatment specified: oral pan-JAK inhibitor, 5-10 mg twice daily. cDNA reverse transcribed from extracted RNA served as the sequencing template. Profiled with immunoSEQ multiplex PCR; TCRdb holds only in-frame clones, not every one. The data hold 170,000 or so clones, with about 60% observed a single time. The material sequenced was CD8+ T cells sorted from blood, taken at week 24, from a patient treated with tofacitinib. The receptors were gathered from a human donor with alopecia areata.

CDR3 DNA: TGCAGCGTTGAGTTGTTTTCTAGCGCCTCGAGCGAGCAGTACTTC. It specifies CSVELFSSASSEQYF. V and J are TRBV29-1 and TRBJ2-7; a possible D gene is TRBD2 (6 bases). Germline V CDR1 and CDR2: SQVTM, ANQGSEA. The CDR3 consists of 15 residues. The V end was cut by 3 bases, the J end by 6 bases, with 21 bases between.

This chain connects TRBV5-1 to TRBJ2-7, with 11 nucleotides matching TRBD1. This CDR3 region has 15 residues. Germline CDR1 reads SGHRS; CDR2 reads YFSETQ. V shed 1 base and J 7 bases; nucleotides not matched to a gene: 7. In nucleotides, the CDR3 is TGCGCCAGCAGCTTGTTCGGACAGGGGGCATCGGAGCAGTACTTC. Protein product: CASSLFGQGASEQYF.

This clone occurred a few times. The V and J genes are TRBV5-6 and TRBJ1-1, with a possible D match to TRBD1 (6 bases). Germline V gene sequence: CDR1 SGHDT, CDR2 YYEEEE. This CDR3 is built from 13 residues. The V and J ends lost 1 base and 6 bases respectively, with 10 bases between them. This chain's CDR3 is CASSLTGRSEAFF. In DNA form, the CDR3 reads TGTGCCAGCAGCTTGACAGGGCGGTCTGAAGCTTTCTTT.

The rearrangement uses TRBV9 and TRBJ1-2; 7 nucleotides align to TRBD1. The ends lost 4 bases at V and 8 bases at J; junction bases unmatched: 8. The CDR3 is 13 residues long. Germline assignment: CDR1 SGDLS and CDR2 YYNGEE. CDR3 protein: CASSPRQGGGYTF. The CDR3 DNA reads TGTGCCAGCAGCCCCCGGCAGGGGGGAGGCTACACCTTC.

This chain joins TRBV9 and TRBJ2-7, with 7 bases aligning to TRBD1. With V trimmed by 4 bases and J by 1 base, 2 bases remained unmatched. The CDR3 is made up of 13 amino acids. In germline, CDR1 is SGDLS, CDR2 YYNGEE. The CDR3 here is CASSPRGSYEQYF. As DNA, the CDR3 is TGTGCCAGCAGCCCCAGGGGGTCCTACGAGCAGTACTTC.

The J gene is TRBJ2-2, the V gene TRBV5-6; D possibly corresponds to TRBD2 (5 bases). Germline V CDR1 and CDR2: SGHDT, YYEEEE. The CDR3 consists of 14 residues. Trimming removed 2 bases from V and 6 bases from J, with 11 bases in between. CDR3 region: CASSFGGWAGELFF. The CDR3 DNA sequence: TGTGCCAGCAGCTTCGGCGGGTGGGCCGGGGAGCTGTTTTTT.

This clone occurred a few times. The rearrangement uses TRBV15 and TRBJ1-1; TRBD1 is a possible D gene (5 bases). V was shortened by 5 bases and J by 4 bases, with 8 bases between the two germline ends. The CDR3 contains 12 residues. Germline CDR1 reads LNHNV; CDR2 reads YYDKDF (reference sequence). The DNA for the CDR3 is TGTGCCACCAGCGGGGGGTTCACTGAAGCTTTCTTT. This gives the protein CATSGGFTEAFF.

The chain links TRBV9 to TRBJ2-6, with 10 positions matching TRBD1. The V gene end was trimmed by 0 bases and the J gene end by 0 bases; junction bases not matched to a gene: 3. CDR1 SGDLS and CDR2 YYNGEE come from the germline V gene. The CDR3 sequence is 18 residues long. The CDR3 DNA reads TGTGCCAGCAGCGTAGAGCGACAGGGGGCCTCTGGGGCCAACGTCCTGACTTTC. This gives the protein CASSVERQGASGANVLTF.

This rearrangement joins TRBV12-5 to TRBJ2-5; 9 positions match TRBD1. CDR1 is LGHNT and CDR2 is FRNRAP in the germline V gene. CDR3 length: 15 residues. The V segment lost 3 bases and the J segment 5 bases; nucleotides outside the gene matches: 7. The CDR3 bases are TGTGCTAGTGGTTTACGCCGGGACAGGGACGAGACCCAGTACTTC. Translated: CASGLRRDRDETQYF.

The chain employs TRBV5-6 and TRBJ1-5; 7 positions match TRBD1. V shed 1 base and J 5 bases; nucleotides not matched to a gene: 6. There are 15 residues in the CDR3. Germline assignment: CDR1 SGHDT and CDR2 YYEEEE. The CDR3 protein is CASSLYRGGDQPQHF. The CDR3 coding sequence is TGTGCCAGCAGCTTGTACAGGGGAGGCGATCAGCCCCAGCATTTT.

This clone has a single count. The rearrangement joins TRBV6-5 to TRBJ1-2; D gene uncertain. V shed 7 bases and J shed 8 bases, with 11 bases lying between them. CDR1 MNHEY and CDR2 SVGAGI come from the germline V gene. There are 11 residues in the CDR3. The chain's CDR3 is CASTSGGGYTF. The CDR3 coding sequence is TGTGCCAGCACCTCGGGTGGCGGCTACACCTTC.

This chain uses TRBV2 with TRBJ2-7; 14 bases agree with TRBD2. Germline V gene data show CDR1 as SNHLY and CDR2 as FYNNEI. V shed 6 bases, J shed 6 bases, and the junction held 4 bases outside the gene matches. This CDR3 spans 14 amino acids. CDR3 sequence: CASSRLAGGLEQYF. DNA of the CDR3: TGTGCCAGCAGCAGACTAGCGGGGGGGCTCGAGCAGTACTTC.

This clone appeared a few times. The rearrangement joins TRBV6-6 to TRBJ2-6, with 8 bases matching TRBD1. The CDR3 runs 15 residues. The V segment lost 6 bases and the J segment 5 bases; nucleotides outside the gene matches: 6. The germline gives CDR1 MNHNY, CDR2 SVGAGI (reference sequence). CDR3 DNA: TGTGCCAGCAGACGAGACAGGGGCCGGGCCAACGTCCTGACTTTC. As protein: CASRRDRGRANVLTF.

This clone has just a few counts. V is TRBV29-1 and J is TRBJ1-2, with D hard to call. Germline CDR1 and CDR2: SQVTM and ANQGSEA. Trimming took off 4 bases at V and 14 bases at J, with 17 bases between the two ends. There are 11 residues in the CDR3. This CDR3 reads CSVGNPPQKTF. Written as DNA, the CDR3 is TGCAGCGTTGGGAACCCTCCTCAAAAAACCTTC.

This chain links TRBV25-1 with TRBJ2-1; D may be TRBD1 (6 bases). Germline lookup yields CDR1 MGHDK and CDR2 SYGVNS. V lost 4 bases to trimming and J lost 4 bases, with 11 bases between them. The CDR3 has 14 amino acids. CDR3 sequence reads: CASSVTGTYNEQFF. The CDR3 bases are TGTGCCAGCAGTGTAACAGGGACGTACAATGAGCAGTTCTTC.

V is TRBV5-6 and J is TRBJ2-3; D gene unclear. Deletions cut 4 bases from V and 2 bases from J, with 17 bases between. The CDR3 is made up of 16 amino acids. Germline CDR1 SGHDT, CDR2 YYEEEE. The CDR3 nucleotides read TGTGCCAGCAGCCCCACGGGTATGGCCCACACAGATACGCAGTATTTT. Translation: CASSPTGMAHTDTQYF.

This clone was detected only once. The chain joins TRBV9 to TRBJ1-2; 8 nucleotides line up with TRBD1. The V gene's germline CDR1 is SGDLS and CDR2 YYNGEE. V dropped 4 bases and J dropped 3; count of bases not matched to a gene: 5. The CDR3 runs to 14 residues. CDR3 in DNA: TGTGCCAGCAGCCTCTCGACAGGGGACTATGGCTACACCTTC. Translated: CASSLSTGDYGYTF.

The chain recombines TRBV25-1 with TRBJ2-3, with 8 positions matching TRBD1. Germline V CDR1 and CDR2: MGHDK, SYGVNS. The CDR3 length is 16 residues. V trimming: 9 bases; J trimming: 7 bases; junction bases outside the gene matches: 18. The CDR3 nucleotides read TGTGCCAGTACCCGCGGAATCGGACAGGGCCCATATACGCAGTATTTT. This codes for CASTRGIGQGPYTQYF.

The CDR3 protein is CAWSATGGLNTEAFF. For the CDR3, the DNA is TGTGCCTGGAGTGCGACAGGGGGCCTGAACACTGAAGCTTTCTTT. J is TRBJ1-1 and V is TRBV30, with 10 bases matching TRBD1. V lost 1 base and J lost 0; bases outside the gene matches: 2. Germline V gene data show CDR1 as GTSNPN and CDR2 as SVGIG (reference sequence). This CDR3 is built from 15 residues.

The CDR3 DNA reads TGTGCCTGGAGTGTAATGTCAAACATTCAGTACTTC. Translated, it gives CAWSVMSNIQYF. The J gene is TRBJ2-4, the V gene TRBV30; D is unclear. The V end lost 0 bases, the J end lost 6 bases, and 6 bases lay between the germline ends. Germline assignment: CDR1 GTSNPN and CDR2 SVGIG (reference sequence). The CDR3 is 12 residues long. The full variable domain, its missing parts supplied by reference TRBV30 and TRBJ2-4, is SQTIHQWPATLVQPVGSPLSLECTVEGTSNPNLYWYRQAAGRGLQLLFYSVGIGQISSEVPQNLSASRPQDRQFILSSKKLLLSDSGFYLCAWSVMSNIQYFGAGTRLSVL.

This clone was detected a few times. The V call is TRBV12-5, the J call TRBJ2-3, with TRBD1 matching over 10 bases. Germline V gene lookup returns CDR1 LGHNT and CDR2 FRNRAP. V lost 7 bases and J lost 0; bases outside the gene matches: 7. This CDR3 has 16 residues. As DNA, the CDR3 is TGTGCTAGTGCCTCACCGGGACAGGGGAGCACAGATACGCAGTATTTT. As protein: CASASPGQGSTDTQYF.

This chain connects TRBV2 to TRBJ1-6; the D gene is possibly TRBD1 (5 bases). V was cut by 4 bases and J by 0 bases, with 13 bases left in between. The V gene's germline CDR1 is SNHLY and CDR2 FYNNEI. The CDR3 extends over 17 amino acids. The CDR3 sequence is CASSAQGRSSYNSPLHF. The CDR3, as DNA: TGTGCCAGCAGTGCCCAGGGACGAAGCTCCTATAATTCACCCCTCCACTTT. The full variable domain, completed using reference TRBV2 and TRBJ1-6, is EPEVTQTPSHQVTQMGQEVILRCVPISNHLYFYWYRQILGQKVEFLVSFYNNEISEKSEIFDDQFSVERPDGSNFTLKIRSTKLEDSAMYFCASSAQGRSSYNSPLHFGNGTRLTVT.

This chain connects TRBV6-5 to TRBJ1-4; 7 bases align to TRBD1. The CDR3 extends over 14 amino acids. The germline CDR1 and CDR2 sequences are MNHEY and SVGAGI. V shed 5 bases, J shed 1 base, and the junction held 1 base outside the gene matches. The CDR3 DNA sequence: TGTGCCAGCAGTAACAGGGGAACTAATGAAAAACTGTTTTTT. Translated, it gives CASSNRGTNEKLFF.

V is TRBV27 and J is TRBJ2-7; 11 bases match TRBD2. V dropped 5 bases and J dropped 7; count of bases not matched to a gene: 10. Germline-derived CDR1 and CDR2 are MNHEY and SMNVEV (reference sequence). CDR3 length equals 15 residues. CDR3 DNA: TGTGCCAGCAGTCCTTCCACTAGCGGGGGCTTGGAGCAGTACTTC. Translating it yields CASSPSTSGGLEQYF.

This clone occurred a few times. The sample contains more than one DNA sequence encoding this CDR3. The chain links TRBV30 to TRBJ1-1, with unresolved D. Germline lookup yields CDR1 GTSNPN and CDR2 SVGIG (reference sequence). The CDR3 length is 11 residues. Trimming left V 3 bases short and J 1 base short, with 3 bases between. This chain's CDR3 is CAWRKNTEAFF. The CDR3 DNA reads TGTGCCTGGAGAAAGAACACTGAAGCTTTCTTT.

This chain connects TRBV5-1 to TRBJ2-3; D ambiguous. Between the trimmed V and J ends, which lost 3 bases and 6 bases, there was a span of 11 bases. CDR3 length: 13 amino acids. The germline V gene encodes CDR1 SGHRS and CDR2 YFSETQ. CDR3 amino acids: CASSSDVGDTQYF. The CDR3 DNA sequence: TGCGCCAGCAGCTCGGACGTGGGGGATACGCAGTATTTT.

A single count supports this clone. This sequence joins TRBV19 and TRBJ2-7; possibly TRBD2 for D (5 bases). This CDR3 comprises 14 residues. Trimming left V 5 bases short and J 2 bases short, with 13 bases between. CDR1 is LNHDA and CDR2 is SQIVND in the germline V gene (reference sequence). The CDR3 sequence is CASSPHGETYEQYF. The CDR3 coding sequence is TGTGCCAGTAGTCCGCATGGGGAGACCTACGAGCAGTACTTC.

This clone was counted between two and nine times. The rearrangement uses TRBV7-2 and TRBJ2-3; 7 bases match TRBD2. This CDR3 has 14 amino acids. The germline gives CDR1 SGHTA, CDR2 FQGNSA. With 10 bases clipped from V and 2 bases from J, the junction kept 9 bases outside the gene matches. This CDR3 reads CATGWGGYTDTQYF. CDR3 bases: TGTGCCACCGGGTGGGGGGGGTACACAGATACGCAGTATTTT.

This clone showed up just a few times. The CDR3 here is CASSLEGITYEQYF. CDR3 sequence (DNA): TGTGCCAGCAGCTTAGAGGGAATTACCTACGAGCAGTACTTC. V usage is TRBV13 and J usage is TRBJ2-7; D gene uncertain. Trimming shortened V by 1 base and J by 2 bases, and 9 bases separated the two germline ends. Germline CDR1 is PRHDT and CDR2 is FYEKMQ (reference sequence). The CDR3 runs 14 residues.